Listed below are T cell receptor beta chains from one sample, sequenced in a study of OX40 agonist ivuxolimab in advanced cancers. Measured with immunoSEQ multiplex PCR; TCRdb has only the in-frame clones, and not every one. This sample has about 15,000 clones, with roughly 80% found just once. The source material was CD4+ or CD8+ T cells sorted from blood, sampled in a trial of the OX40 agonist ivuxolimab. All receptors come from an adult with an advanced solid tumor such as melanoma, head and neck, liver or kidney cancer. The CDR3 runs from the conserved cysteine through the conserved F or W. The D gene is left open where the match is weak. Size is omitted from some rows. Given values are once, few, many or a class for expanded clones.

>-|TRBD1|TRBV9|TRBJ1-1
TGTGCCAGCAGCGAGGGGACAGTCTCCCGGACTGAAGCTTTCTTT
CASSEGTVSRTEAFF
>-|-|TRBV16|TRBJ1-1
TGTGCCAGCAGCTACCTGGGCACTGAAGCTTTCTTT
CASSYLGTEAFF
>-|-|TRBV15|TRBJ2-2
TGTGCCACCAGCAGAGATCGGGGTTTTGGGGAGCTGTTTTTT
CATSRDRGFGELFF
>-|-|TRBV7-2|TRBJ2-2
TGTGCCAGCAGCTTACGTCCCGTTAGAGGGGAGCTGTTTTTT
CASSLRPVRGELFF
>-|TRBD1|TRBV19|TRBJ1-2
TGTGCCAGTAGTATTTTTCTGGACAGGGAATACACCTTC
CASSIFLDREYTF
>once|TRBD1|TRBV5-4|TRBJ2-1
TGTGCCAGCAGCTTAGTGGGACAGGGAGGTGATGAGCAGTTCTTC
CASSLVGQGGDEQFF
>-|TRBD1|TRBV27|TRBJ1-3
TGTGCCAGCAGTTTAACAGGGGGATACTATAACACCATATATTTT
CASSLTGGYYNTIYF
>-|-|TRBV9|TRBJ1-1
TGTGCCAGCAGCGTGCCAGGGCGGACTGAAGCTTTCTTT
CASSVPGRTEAFF
>few|-|TRBV29-1|TRBJ2-2
TGCAGCGCCTTGACCGGGGAGCTGTTTTTT
CSALTGELFF
>-|TRBD1|TRBV6-4|TRBJ2-3
TGTGCCAGCACCCGGGACAGCTCAGTAAGGCCAGATACGCAGTATTTT
CASTRDSSVRPDTQYF
>-|-|TRBV7-8|TRBJ2-3
TGTGCCAGCAGCTTTGAATACCCACAGGAGACGCAGTATTTT
CASSFEYPQETQYF
>-|TRBD1|TRBV7-6|TRBJ2-5
TGTGCCAGCAGTGGACAGGGGGCAGGCATAGAGACCCAGTACTTC
CASSGQGAGIETQYF
>-|-|TRBV5-1|TRBJ2-7
TGCGCCAGCAGCTTGGCGATTTTAGGGTCCTACGAGCAGTACTTC
CASSLAILGSYEQYF
>-|-|TRBV2|TRBJ1-1
TGTGCCACCCCAGAGAGGCCAGGCCAGCCGAACACTGAAGCTTTCTTT
CATPERPGQPNTEAFF
>medium-sized|-|TRBV28|TRBJ1-2
TGTGCCAGCAGTTTATTGAGGGCTGACAGCCCTAATCACTATGGCTACACCTTC
CASSLLRADSPNHYGYTF
>-|-|TRBV28|TRBJ1-1
TGTGCCAGCAGTTTACCCCAGGGCCAGAACACTGAAGCTTTCTTT
CASSLPQGQNTEAFF
>many|-|TRBV5-1|TRBJ1-1
TGCGCCAGCGGGGGCCAAGCGGGGACTGAAGCTTTCTTT
CASGGQAGTEAFF
>-|-|TRBV7-6|TRBJ1-3
TGTGCCAGCAGCCTTTCGTTAGGGGTGGACGGAAACACCATATATTTT
CASSLSLGVDGNTIYF
>once|-|TRBV4-1|TRBJ1-4
TGCGCCAGCAGCCTTCGAGGGGGGACCGCAACTAATGAAAAACTGTTTTTT
CASSLRGGTATNEKLFF
>once|-|TRBV27|TRBJ1-5
TGTGCCAGCAGTTTAGGTCCGGGGAGCAATCAGCCCCAGCATTTT
CASSLGPGSNQPQHF
>-|-|TRBV4-3|TRBJ1-4
TGCGCCAGCAGCCCGGGGGGCAGTGAAAAACTGTTTTTT
CASSPGGSEKLFF
>-|TRBD1|TRBV18|TRBJ1-2
TGTGCCAGCTCACCACCGGCAGGGGGCTGGTGGGGCTACACCTTC
CASSPPAGGWWGYTF
>-|-|TRBV25-1|TRBJ2-1
TGTGCCAGCAGTGATGGCGGGCAGGGGTGGTTCTTC
CASSDGGQGWFF
>-|TRBD1|TRBV5-6|TRBJ1-6
TGTGCCAGCAGCTTGGAACTCCAGGGGGCGAATTCACCCCTCCACTTT
CASSLELQGANSPLHF
>few|-|TRBV10-2|TRBJ1-1
TGCGCCAGCAGTGTGGGGGACACTGAAGCTTTCTTT
CASSVGDTEAFF
>-|-|TRBV6-5|TRBJ1-1
TGTGCCAGCAGTTACTCCCTAAGCTCCGACACTGAAGCTTTCTTT
CASSYSLSSDTEAFF
>-|-|TRBV6-6|TRBJ2-7
TGTGCCAGCAGTCCGGCCGACAGTGCCTACGAGCAGTACTTC
CASSPADSAYEQYF
>-|-|TRBV2|TRBJ1-2
TGTGCCAGCAACCAGGGTTTTGGCTACACCTTC
CASNQGFGYTF
>-|TRBD1|TRBV6-5|TRBJ1-5
TGTGCCAGCAGTTGGGACAGGGACAATCAGCCCCAGCATTTT
CASSWDRDNQPQHF
>once|-|TRBV27|TRBJ1-2
TGTGCCAGTAGCGAGGGGGTGGACTATGGCTACACCTTC
CASSEGVDYGYTF
>-|TRBD1|TRBV5-1|TRBJ2-7
TGCGCCAGCAGCTTAATCAGGGGGTTTGACGAGCAGTACTTC
CASSLIRGFDEQYF
>-|TRBD1|TRBV28|TRBJ2-2
TGTGCCAGCAGCCTCGGACAGGGGGCAGGAGGGGAGCTGTTTTTT
CASSLGQGAGGELFF
>-|TRBD2|TRBV9|TRBJ2-1
TGTGCCAGCAGCGCTGCCGGGACTAGCGGTAATGAGCAGTTCTTC
CASSAAGTSGNEQFF
>-|-|TRBV27|TRBJ2-5
TGTGCCAGCAGTTTAGAGGCAGCCGGAGAGACCCAGTACTTC
CASSLEAAGETQYF
>once|TRBD1|TRBV5-6|TRBJ1-2
TGTGCCAGCAGCGCAACAGGGGGCGAGGGAGGCTACACCTTC
CASSATGGEGGYTF
>-|-|TRBV7-9|TRBJ2-1
TGTGCCAGCAGCCCCTTTTTTAGGCAAGGGGCCAATGAGCAGTTCTTC
CASSPFFRQGANEQFF
>-|-|TRBV11-3|TRBJ2-7
TGTGCCAGCAGGCCGGACAGCTACAACTCCTACGAGCAGTACTTC
CASRPDSYNSYEQYF
>-|-|TRBV7-9|TRBJ1-5
TGTGCCAGTCAAGGGGGGGGGAACAATCAGCCCCAGCATTTT
CASQGGGNNQPQHF
>-|-|TRBV7-6|TRBJ2-3
TGTGCCAGCAGCCATTGGTTGAGCACAGATACGCAGTATTTT
CASSHWLSTDTQYF
>-|-|TRBV7-9|TRBJ1-5
TGTGCCAGCAGCCCCGGTTGGGCGCGGGGGGATCAGCCCCAGCATTTT
CASSPGWARGDQPQHF
>once|-|TRBV5-1|TRBJ2-1
TGCGCCAGCAGCTTGAGCAGCGGTTCCTACAATGAGCAGTTCTTC
CASSLSSGSYNEQFF
>-|-|TRBV5-1|TRBJ2-1
TGCGCCAGTCGGGACACCGAGATGTACAATGAGCAGTTCTTC
CASRDTEMYNEQFF
>-|TRBD1|TRBV15|TRBJ1-2
TGTGCCACCAGCAGTCCCACCGACAGGGTAACTAACTATGGCTACACCTTC
CATSSPTDRVTNYGYTF
>-|-|TRBV5-1|TRBJ2-1
TGCGCCAGCAGCTTAGGGGGTGATGAGCAGTTCTTC
CASSLGGDEQFF
>-|-|TRBV7-9|TRBJ1-1
TGTGCCAGCAGCGATCCACTACAGGGATTGGGAACTGAAGCTTTCTTT
CASSDPLQGLGTEAFF
>-|-|TRBV29-1|TRBJ2-2
TGCAGCGTCCTATTACATGGTAGCGAGAACACCGGGGAGCTGTTTTTT
CSVLLHGSENTGELFF
>once|TRBD1|TRBV11-2|TRBJ1-2
TGTGCCAGCAGCTCGCCCCGGACAGGGGCGCTTGGAAACTATGGCTACACCTTC
CASSSPRTGALGNYGYTF
>-|-|TRBV20-1|TRBJ1-2
TGCAGTGCTAGGGACAGTAGAGGCTACACCTTC
CSARDSRGYTF
>-|-|TRBV30|TRBJ1-1
TGTGCCTGGAGTACTGAGACCACTGAAGCTTTCTTT
CAWSTETTEAFF
>-|-|TRBV28|TRBJ1-2
TGTGCCAGCAGCCCCGTCGGGAATCGGTTCGGCTACACCTTC
CASSPVGNRFGYTF
>-|TRBD1|TRBV6-5|TRBJ1-6
TGTGCCAGCAGTCTACTCGACAGGGTCCCCCACTTT
CASSLLDRVPHF